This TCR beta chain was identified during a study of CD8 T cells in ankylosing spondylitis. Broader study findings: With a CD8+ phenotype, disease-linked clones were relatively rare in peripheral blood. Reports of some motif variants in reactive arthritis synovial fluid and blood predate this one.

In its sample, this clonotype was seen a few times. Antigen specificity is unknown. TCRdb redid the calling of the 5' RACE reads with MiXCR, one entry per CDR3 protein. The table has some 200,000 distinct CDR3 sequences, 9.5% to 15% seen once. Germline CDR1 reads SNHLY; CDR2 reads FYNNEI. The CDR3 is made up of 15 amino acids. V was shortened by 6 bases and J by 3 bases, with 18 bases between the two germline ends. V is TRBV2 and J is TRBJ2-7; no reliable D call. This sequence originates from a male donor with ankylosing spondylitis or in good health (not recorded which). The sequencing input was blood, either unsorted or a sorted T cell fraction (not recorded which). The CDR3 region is CASRAYEEIYYEQYF. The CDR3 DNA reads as TGTGCCAGCAGAGCCTATGAGGAGATTTACTACGAGCAGTACTTC.